This T cell receptor beta chain was captured by sequencing in a study of molecular identifiers for immune sequencing clone quantification. Study as a whole: Five portions were made in replicates from RNA of approximately 20,000 or 98,000 naive CD8 cells, and four underwent sequencing.

TCRdb re-called the PCR reads with MiXCR, one entry per CDR3 protein. The sample contains approximately 680,000 distinct CDR3 sequences, over 25% of which appear only once. This clonotype was seen a few times. Trimming removed 4 bases from V and 5 bases from J, with 15 bases in between. Germline-derived CDR1 and CDR2 are SQVTM and ANQGSEA. The CDR3 runs to 13 residues. This receptor was identified in a human donor in good health. Some libraries in this study had Jurkat cell RNA spiked in. The rearrangement joins TRBV29-1 to TRBJ2-7, with TRBD2 as a possible D gene (6 bases). The material sequenced was naive CD8+ T cells from blood, with Jurkat cell RNA spiked in. Subset in this sample: FACS-sorted CD8+CD4-CCR7+CD45RA+ naive T cells. The CDR3 protein is CSVVMDTSNEQYF. CDR3 nucleotide sequence: TGCAGCGTTGTGATGGACACTAGCAACGAGCAGTACTTC.